This T cell receptor (beta chain) came from a study of follicular helper T cells after annual influenza vaccination. This clone was recorded once. No antigen is known for it. Indicated time point: 2014-2015 season, 7 days after vaccination. Excluded were substance abuse, HIV/AIDS, active cancer, immunomodulatory drugs and active illness. The CDR3 has 16 residues. The germline CDR1 and CDR2 sequences are SGHTS and YDEGEE. Deletions cut 7 bases from V and 2 bases from J, with 21 bases between. Sequencing of TCRB used Survey level resolution. Data came from immunoSEQ multiplex PCR; TCRdb stores just in-frame clones and leaves some out. The sample yields about 7,800 clones, around 78% seen once. General study points: Recurrent ICOS+CD38+ cTfh clonotypes included tetramer and AIM influenza-specific ones. Rare clonotypes were missed; only about 9-22% of cells gave TCRB.

This TCR derives from an adult who received the influenza vaccine. The J gene is TRBJ1-1, the V gene TRBV5-8; the D gene is possibly TRBD1 (5 bases). Sequences were derived from CXCR5+ CD38- circulating T follicular helper cells from blood, sampled 7 days after influenza vaccination. Documented subset: circulating Tfh, non-naive CD4+CXCR5+PD-1+ (ICOS+CD38+ or ICOS-CD38-). The CDR3 protein is CASVLSGARPNTEAFF. Written as DNA, the CDR3 is TGTGCCAGCGTCCTATCTGGGGCGAGACCAAACACTGAAGCTTTCTTT.